The source of this TCR beta chain is a study of graft-versus-host responses after intestinal transplantation. In the study overall: Every recipient underwent anti-thymocyte globulin induction, then tacrolimus and steroids for two to three years.

TCRdb's copy holds only in-frame clones and misses some; the assay was immunoSEQ multiplex PCR. Here the sample spans more than 5,000 clones, 89% being singletons. The sample consisted of PBMCs, taken roughly 89 days after transplant. The clonotype originates from a human patient who received an intestinal transplant, so some T cells may come from the graft donor.

In DNA form, the CDR3 reads TGTGCCAGCAGCTCCCTTTGGGGACGGTCCTACAATGAGCAGTTCTTC. Protein product: CASSSLWGRSYNEQFF. The V call is TRBV28, the J call TRBJ2-1, with D perhaps being TRBD1 or TRBD2 (5 bases each). The CDR3 has 16 residues. V was trimmed by 6 bases and J by 1 base, leaving 16 bases between them. CDR1 is MDHEN and CDR2 is SYDVKM in the germline V gene.